This T cell receptor (beta chain) was sequenced in a study of neurological immune-mediated disorders (dated 2019 in TCRdb). Study-wide context: Of the 35 or so multiple sclerosis patients, 31 had relapsing-remitting MS and 3 had secondary progressive MS. The study compared peripheral blood TCR-beta repertoires of HTLV-I-associated myelopathy (HAM/TSP) patients, multiple sclerosis patients and healthy controls using UMI-based sequencing. The 106 TCR-beta libraries covered PBMC samples along with longitudinal samples, technical triplicates, and paired sorted CD4+ and CD8+ T-cell subsets. The cohort comprised about 71 subjects: 14 HAM/TSP patients, 34 multiple sclerosis patients and around 20 healthy controls.

cDNA synthesis used template-switch 5'RACE with a primer carrying a 10-nucleotide random unique molecular identifier tagging each TCR transcript. Every sequencing run covered 15-18 subjects and yielded more than 180 million TCR-beta sequences. Total RNA was extracted with the RNeasy kit. TCR-beta VDJ regions were amplified with primers for the TCR constant region and the 5'RACE anchor, using the KAPA Real-time Library Amplification kit. Sample indexes and Illumina adaptors were added in a first PCR, after which library yield was increased in a second PCR. After Ampure bead purification, the TCR product of roughly 650 bp was size-selected on a 2% E-gel SizeSelection system. Before pooling, library quality was checked on a Bioanalyzer, concentration was measured with Qubit, and libraries were quantified with the Kapa Library Quantification kit. An Illumina HiSeq 2500 was used to sequence the libraries paired-end at 2 x 150 bp. To increase sequence diversity, 25-30% phiX was spiked into each library pool. Under the source paper's analysis protocol: The UMI-based MiGEC pipeline processed quality-filtered reads and removed over 75% of raw TCR sequences during error correction. IMGT germline references were used for alignment of VDJ genes, and clonotypes were defined by a unique CDR3 amino acid sequence together with V-J genes. Clonal expansion, Shannon diversity and CDR3 relatedness were evaluated with VDJtools (CalcPairwiseDistances, ClusterSamples), while phylogenetic trees were built in CLCbio workbench. Using coefficient-of-variation modelling across technical triplicates, the study counted a clone as expanded if it had at least 8 unique UMIs. TCRdb's own reprocessing of the public reads used fastp at Q25 and MiXCR and kept productive beta chains. Entries are consolidated by CDR3 protein sequence, retaining the most common genes and DNA. TCRdb, rather than the study authors, made the V and J calls. This sample comprises 50,000 to 65,000 distinct CDR3 sequences, approximately 3.8% of them detected only once. The leading ten clones occupy approximately 1.6% of the sample.

Ten or more counts support this clonotype. Its antigen target is currently unknown. Base qualities are not provided; no much larger clone lies one nucleotide away. For the unsorted PBMC libraries, 2 million PBMCs were stored in RNAlater at -80 degrees C until RNA extraction and were used to generate the libraries. The multiple sclerosis patients were enrolled in a US clinical protocol that evaluated disease progression with magnetic resonance imaging. Peripheral blood underwent Ficoll-Hypaque density gradient centrifugation to isolate PBMCs, which were then cryopreserved in liquid nitrogen. What the work shows at the level of the full study, not this receptor alone: The MS cluster showed no association with clinical or MRI features, and the authors stated that larger cohorts are needed. Across subjects, expanded clones never shared an identical CDR3 amino acid sequence, which suggests that the TCR-beta repertoires in every group were private. In a phylogenetic analysis, the repertoires of 18 out of 34 MS patients fell into a single cluster of related CDR3 sequences, pointing to a possible signature at the repertoire level. The highest TCR clonal expansion was observed in HAM/TSP patients, whereas the lowest was observed in MS patients, even when compared with healthy controls.

The clonotype originates from a man aged 25 to 45 with multiple sclerosis. The sample comprised PBMCs.

The DNA sequence is TGCGCCAGCAGCTTGACGGACAGTTATAATGAAAAACTGTTTTTT. Translated, it gives CASSLTDSYNEKLFF. The receptor chain draws on TRBV5-1 and TRBJ1-4, with TRBD1 tentatively as D gene (6 bases match). V loses 1 base, J loses 4 bases, and the germline ends lie 11 bases apart. Spanning cysteine to phenylalanine, the CDR3 consists of 15 amino acids. Left in the record is the CDR3 DNA by itself, 45 bases read in frame from the first base. CDR1 and CDR2 are drawn from the germline V gene: SGHRS, YFSETQ.